One and the same sample provided the 25 T cell receptor beta chains below, sequenced in a study of blood T cell repertoires in COVID-19 (dated by TCRdb to the early 2020s). The library was generated by the immunoSEQ multiplex PCR assay. Imported from immuneACCESS, the table was reduced by TCRdb to in-frame sequences with V and J called. These copies leave out some clones; in studies compared against another copy, an unresolved V gene accounts for under half, and the cause of the remainder is not known. The sample profile shows about 120,000 clones; roughly nine tenths of them were found once. In total, the top ten clones hold about 27% of the sample. Sequencing was done on a sample of peripheral blood. The origin of the receptors is a man aged 70-80 years with active or convalescent COVID-19.

V is TRBV5-1 and J is TRBJ1-4; TRBD1 matches 8 bases. From germline, CDR1 is SGHRS and CDR2 YFSETQ. The CDR3 covers 23 residues. With V trimmed by 1 base and J by 3 bases, 26 bases remained unmatched. CDR3 coding DNA: TGCGCCAGCAGCTTGTCATCCGGGACAGGCGACAGGAGGGGTCCCCTTTCTAATGAAAAACTGTTTTTT. This gives the protein CASSLSSGTGDRRGPLSNEKLFF.

This chain uses TRBV4-1 with TRBJ2-4; 11 positions match TRBD2. Per the germline V gene, CDR1 is MGHRA and CDR2 is YSYEKL. Losses at the gene ends were 0 bases for V and 14 bases for J; bases not matched to a gene: 9. CDR3 size: 15 residues. This CDR3 reads CASSQDSSSGRNKYF. The CDR3 coding sequence is TGCGCCAGCAGCCAAGATTCGTCTAGCGGGAGGAATAAGTACTTC.

This CDR3 is CATSEAGINIQYF. CDR3 in DNA: TGTGCCACCAGTGAGGCGGGGATAAACATTCAGTACTTC. The chain uses TRBV24-1 and TRBJ2-4; perhaps TRBD2 as D (6 bases). CDR1 and CDR2 (germline): KGHDR, SFDVKD. The CDR3 contains 13 residues. Trimming removed 4 bases from V and 6 bases from J, with 9 bases in between.

V usage is TRBV2 and J usage is TRBJ2-5, with unresolved D. Germline CDR1 SNHLY, CDR2 FYNNEI. Trimming took 2 bases from V and 5 from J, leaving 12 bases between them. This CDR3 contains 14 residues. The CDR3 nucleotides are TGTGCCAGCAGTGAAAGTGCGCCGCCGGAGACCCAGTACTTC. It codes for CASSESAPPETQYF.

The rearrangement uses TRBV7-9 and TRBJ1-5, with unresolved D. The CDR3 sequence is 12 residues long. Trimming took off 1 base at V and 8 bases at J, with 6 bases between the two ends. The germline V gene encodes CDR1 SEHNR and CDR2 FQNEAQ (reference sequence). As DNA, the CDR3 is TGTGCCAGCAGCTTAGAACGGGAGCCCCAGCATTTT. The encoded protein is CASSLEREPQHF.

The chain links TRBV27 to TRBJ1-1, with D possibly TRBD1 on 5 matching bases. CDR1 MNHEY and CDR2 SMNVEV come from the germline V gene (reference sequence). The CDR3 has 14 amino acids. V lost 7 bases and J lost 6, with 18 bases in between. In DNA form, the CDR3 reads TGTGCCAGCACCTCCCAGGGCTTAAACGCTGAAGCTTTCTTT. Its translation is CASTSQGLNAEAFF.

CDR3 amino acids: CASGIRQINQPQHF. The CDR3 bases are TGTGCCAGCGGCATTCGACAGATTAATCAGCCCCAGCATTTT. The rearrangement joins TRBV28 to TRBJ1-5; a weak D match, TRBD1 (5 bases). The length of the CDR3 is 14 residues. Germline V gives CDR1 MDHEN, CDR2 SYDVKM. Trimming pared 8 bases from V and 4 bases from J, leaving 15 bases between.

CDR3 protein: CASSVEGGGAEAFF. DNA for the CDR3: TGTGCCAGCAGTGTGGAAGGGGGAGGGGCTGAAGCTTTCTTT. The chain carries TRBV2 and TRBJ1-1, with D perhaps TRBD1 (6 bases). The CDR3 has 14 amino acids. CDR1 is SNHLY and CDR2 is FYNNEI in the germline V gene. With 4 bases removed from V and 6 bases from J, the gap between germline ends came to 15 bases.

The gene calls are TRBV19 and TRBJ1-5; TRBD1 is a possible D gene (6 bases). From germline, CDR1 is LNHDA and CDR2 SQIVND (reference sequence). This CDR3 has 15 residues. The V end was cut by 6 bases, the J end by 1 base, with 13 bases between. The chain's CDR3 is CASRTGKGSNQPQHF. The CDR3 bases are TGTGCCAGTAGAACAGGGAAAGGAAGCAATCAGCCCCAGCATTTT.

This clone was seen only once. The J gene is TRBJ1-2, the V gene TRBV7-9, with D perhaps matching TRBD1 (6 bases). This CDR3 is 13 amino acids long. V was cut by 5 bases and J by 4 bases, with 11 bases left in between. Germline assignment: CDR1 SEHNR and CDR2 FQNEAQ (reference sequence). The CDR3 sequence: CASSRGTTYGYTF. The CDR3 DNA reads TGTGCCAGCAGCCGAGGGACAACCTATGGCTACACCTTC.

The V gene is TRBV5-8, the J gene TRBJ2-1; TRBD1 might be the D (5 bases). The CDR3 covers 14 residues. V dropped 0 bases and J dropped 1 base, with 5 bases sitting between them. Germline CDR1 SGHTS, CDR2 YDEGEE. The CDR3 region is CASSLGQSYNEQFF. Written as DNA, the CDR3 is TGTGCCAGCAGCTTGGGACAGTCCTACAATGAGCAGTTCTTC.

CDR3 residues: CASSLSYEGTEAFF. In nucleotides, the CDR3 is TGTGCCAGCAGCTTGAGCTATGAGGGCACTGAAGCTTTCTTT. J is TRBJ1-1 and V is TRBV7-2; no reliable D call. There are 14 residues in the CDR3. V gave up 3 bases and J gave up 4 bases, with 12 bases separating them. Germline assignment: CDR1 SGHTA and CDR2 FQGNSA.

This chain uses TRBV28 with TRBJ1-4; unclear D gene. With 6 bases removed from V and 8 bases from J, the gap between germline ends came to 10 bases. This CDR3 contains 12 residues. The V gene's germline CDR1 is MDHEN and CDR2 SYDVKM. CDR3 in amino acids: CASRRGGEKLFF. CDR3 coding DNA: TGTGCCAGCAGACGGGGTGGAGAAAAACTGTTTTTT. The full variable domain, with the rest looked up from reference TRBV28 and TRBJ1-4, is DVKVTQSSRYLVKRTGEKVFLECVQDMDHENMFWYRQDPGLGLRLIYFSYDVKMKEKGDIPEGYSVSREKKERFSLILESASTNQTSMYLCASRRGGEKLFFGSGTQLSVL.

This chain connects TRBV12-3 or TRBV12-4 to TRBJ2-1; 11 nucleotides agree with TRBD2. V lost 6 bases and J lost 7; bases outside the gene matches: 2. CDR3 length: 13 residues. CDR3 region: CASRPSGGNEQFF. In nucleotides, the CDR3 is TGTGCCAGCAGACCTAGCGGGGGGAATGAGCAGTTCTTC.

The chain joins TRBV7-2 to TRBJ1-2; D is ambiguous. Germline loops: CDR1 SGHTA, CDR2 FQGNSA. The CDR3 has 14 amino acids. The V end lost 4 bases, the J end lost 1 base, and 10 bases lay between the germline ends. CDR3 sequence (DNA): TGTGCCAGCAGCTACTCGACAAATAACTATGGCTACACCTTC. Encoded protein: CASSYSTNNYGYTF.

Only one count was recorded for this clone. The chain combines TRBV29-1 with TRBJ2-7; 10 bases are shared with TRBD1. The CDR3 has 15 amino acids. CDR1 is SQVTM, CDR2 ANQGSEA, per germline. V lost 6 bases, J lost 2 bases, and 10 bases stayed unmatched. The CDR3 DNA reads TGCAGCGTGGTCGCCGACAGGGGGCCTCCCTACGAGCAGTACTTC. Its translation is CSVVADRGPPYEQYF.

The chain joins TRBV11-3 to TRBJ2-1; 7 bases fit TRBD2. The germline V gene encodes CDR1 SGHNT and CDR2 YENEEA. Losses at the gene ends were 5 bases for V and 4 bases for J; bases not matched to a gene: 11. CDR3 length: 16 amino acids. CDR3 residues: CASSGVGGGVYNEQFF. CDR3 DNA: TGTGCCAGCAGCGGAGTGGGCGGGGGAGTTTACAATGAGCAGTTCTTC.

This chain links TRBV11-2 with TRBJ2-2, with D perhaps TRBD2 (6 bases). Germline V lookup: CDR1 SGHAT, CDR2 FQNNGV. The V end was cut by 4 bases, the J end by 0 bases, with 9 bases between. The CDR3 has 15 residues. The CDR3 reads CASSWGGANTGELFF. The CDR3, as DNA: TGTGCCAGCAGCTGGGGAGGAGCGAACACCGGGGAGCTGTTTTTT.

The chain joins TRBV5-1 to TRBJ2-3; D ambiguous. CDR1 is SGHRS, CDR2 YFSETQ, per germline. CDR3 length equals 15 residues. Trimming left V 2 bases short and J 0 bases short, with 10 bases between. The CDR3 bases are TGCGCCAGCAGCTTTACAGTTTTGAGCACAGATACGCAGTATTTT. This translates into CASSFTVLSTDTQYF. Variable domain in full (rest from reference TRBV5-1 and TRBJ2-3): KAGVTQTPRYLIKTRGQQVTLSCSPISGHRSVSWYQQTPGQGLQFLFEYFSETQRNKGNFPGRFSGRQFSNSRSEMNVSTLELGDSALYLCASSFTVLSTDTQYFGPGTRLTVL.

This clone has only a few counts. The chain joins TRBV10-3 to TRBJ2-7, with D hard to call. This CDR3 is 11 amino acids long. Germline CDR1 is ENHRY and CDR2 is SYGVKD. V gave up 2 bases and J gave up 5 bases, with 4 bases separating them. The CDR3 protein is CAISELDEQYF. As DNA, the CDR3 is TGTGCCATCAGTGAGCTCGACGAGCAGTACTTC.

The chain carries TRBV28 and TRBJ1-2; 12 positions agree with TRBD1. CDR1 and CDR2 from the germline V gene are MDHEN and SYDVKM. Trimming at V came to 3 bases and at J to 4 bases, leaving 3 bases not matched to a gene. The CDR3 has 15 residues. CDR3 loop: CASSFGTGGVYGYTF. CDR3 DNA: TGTGCCAGCAGTTTCGGGACAGGGGGCGTCTATGGCTACACCTTC.

The J gene is TRBJ1-1, the V gene TRBV6-5, with D perhaps TRBD1 (6 bases). The CDR3 runs 13 residues. Trimming shortened V by 4 bases and J by 7 bases, and 13 bases separated the two germline ends. CDR1 and CDR2 from the germline V gene are MNHEY and SVGAGI. DNA for the CDR3: TGTGCCAGCAGTTTGGGGGGCGGGGGTGAAGCTTTCTTT. Protein sequence: CASSLGGGGEAFF.

The V gene is TRBV28, the J gene TRBJ1-2; D is possibly TRBD1 (6 bases). The germline V gene encodes CDR1 MDHEN and CDR2 SYDVKM. The CDR3 covers 18 residues. V lost 3 bases and J lost 0, with 20 bases in between. This chain's CDR3 is CASSFGRDTLTTNYGYTF. The DNA for the CDR3 is TGTGCCAGCAGTTTTGGACGGGACACCCTAACGACTAACTATGGCTACACCTTC.

This clone was observed a handful of times. The V gene is TRBV28, the J gene TRBJ2-7; possibly TRBD2 for D (6 bases). V lost 5 bases, J lost 2 bases, and 19 bases lay in between. The CDR3 is made up of 16 amino acids. CDR1 is MDHEN, CDR2 SYDVKM, per germline. This CDR3 is CASSPATGSTPYEQYF. CDR3 sequence (DNA): TGTGCCAGCAGTCCCGCGACCGGGAGCACTCCCTACGAGCAGTACTTC.

The CDR3 nucleotides read TGTGCCTGGAGTCCATCTGTCGGACAGGGTGGAAATTCACCCCTCCACTTT. Translating gives CAWSPSVGQGGNSPLHF. The chain joins TRBV30 to TRBJ1-6; TRBD1 matches at 8 bases. The CDR3 length is 17 residues. V was clipped by 2 bases and J by 7 bases; unmatched bases: 13. Germline lookup yields CDR1 GTSNPN and CDR2 SVGIG (reference sequence).